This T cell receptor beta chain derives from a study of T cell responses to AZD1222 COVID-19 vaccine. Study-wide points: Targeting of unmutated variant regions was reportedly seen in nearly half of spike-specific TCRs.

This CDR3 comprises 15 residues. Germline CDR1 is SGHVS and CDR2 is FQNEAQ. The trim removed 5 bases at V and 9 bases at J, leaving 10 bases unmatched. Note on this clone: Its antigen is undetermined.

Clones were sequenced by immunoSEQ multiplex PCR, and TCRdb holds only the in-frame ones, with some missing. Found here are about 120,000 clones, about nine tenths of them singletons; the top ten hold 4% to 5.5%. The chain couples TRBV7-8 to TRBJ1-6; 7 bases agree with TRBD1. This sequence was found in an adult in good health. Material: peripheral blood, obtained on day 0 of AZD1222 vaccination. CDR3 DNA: TGTGCCAGCAGCGAAAACAGGGGTTTAGGTTCACCCCTCCACTTT. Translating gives CASSENRGLGSPLHF.